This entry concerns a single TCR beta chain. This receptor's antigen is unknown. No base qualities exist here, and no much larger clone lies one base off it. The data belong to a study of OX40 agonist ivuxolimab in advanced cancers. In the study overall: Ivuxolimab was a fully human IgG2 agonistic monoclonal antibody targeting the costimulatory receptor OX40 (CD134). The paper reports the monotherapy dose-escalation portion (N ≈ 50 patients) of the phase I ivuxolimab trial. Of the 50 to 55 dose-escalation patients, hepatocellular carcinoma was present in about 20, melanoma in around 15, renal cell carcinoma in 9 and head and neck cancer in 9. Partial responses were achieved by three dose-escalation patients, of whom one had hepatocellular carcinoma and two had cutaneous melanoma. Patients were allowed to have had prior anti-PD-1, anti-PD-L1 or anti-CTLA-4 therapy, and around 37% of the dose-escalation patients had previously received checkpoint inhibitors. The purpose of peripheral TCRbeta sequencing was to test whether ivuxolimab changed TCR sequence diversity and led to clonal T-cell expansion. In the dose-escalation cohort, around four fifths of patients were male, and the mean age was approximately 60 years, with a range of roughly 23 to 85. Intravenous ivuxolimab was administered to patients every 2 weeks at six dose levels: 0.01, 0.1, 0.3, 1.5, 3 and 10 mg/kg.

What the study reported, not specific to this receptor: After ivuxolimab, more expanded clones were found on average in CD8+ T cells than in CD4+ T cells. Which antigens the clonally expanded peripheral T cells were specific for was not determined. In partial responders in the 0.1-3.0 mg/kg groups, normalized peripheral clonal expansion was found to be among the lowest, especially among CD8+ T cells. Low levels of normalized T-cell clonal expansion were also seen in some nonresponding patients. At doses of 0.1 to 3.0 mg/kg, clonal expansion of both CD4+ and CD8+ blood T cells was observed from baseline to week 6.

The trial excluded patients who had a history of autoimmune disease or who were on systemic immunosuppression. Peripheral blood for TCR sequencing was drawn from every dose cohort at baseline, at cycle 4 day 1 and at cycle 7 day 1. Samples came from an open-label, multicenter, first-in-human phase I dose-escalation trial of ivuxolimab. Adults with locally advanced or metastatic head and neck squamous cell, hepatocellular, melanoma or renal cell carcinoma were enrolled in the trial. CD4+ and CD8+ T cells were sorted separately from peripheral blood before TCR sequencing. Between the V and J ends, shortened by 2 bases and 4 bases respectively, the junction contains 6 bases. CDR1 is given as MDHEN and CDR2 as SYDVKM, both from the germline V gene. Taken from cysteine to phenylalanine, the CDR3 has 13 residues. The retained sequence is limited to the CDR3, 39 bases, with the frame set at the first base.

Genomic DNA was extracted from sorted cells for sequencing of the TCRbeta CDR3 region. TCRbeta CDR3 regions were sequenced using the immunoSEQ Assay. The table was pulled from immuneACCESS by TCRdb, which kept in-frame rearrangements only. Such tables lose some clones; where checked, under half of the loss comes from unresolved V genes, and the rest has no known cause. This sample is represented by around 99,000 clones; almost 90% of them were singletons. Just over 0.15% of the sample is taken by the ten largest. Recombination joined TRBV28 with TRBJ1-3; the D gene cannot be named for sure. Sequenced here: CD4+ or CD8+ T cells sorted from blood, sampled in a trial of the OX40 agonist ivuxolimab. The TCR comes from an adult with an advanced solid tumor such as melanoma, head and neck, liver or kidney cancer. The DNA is TGTGCCAGCAGTTTACCGACAGGAAACACCATATATTTT. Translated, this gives CASSLPTGNTIYF.